This paragraph reports one T cell receptor beta chain. This entry is derived from a study of blood T cell repertoires in COVID-19. For the study at large: Some COVID-19 samples were acute and others convalescent; all came from the United States, Italy and Spain. Sources were T cells, B-cell-depleted T cells, or PBMCs; the material itself was cDNA or gDNA.

How the authors handled the data: How many nucleated cells were present was estimated from reference gene primer amplification. The assay was immunoSEQ multiplex PCR, and TCRdb's table has in-frame clones only and misses some. For V, J and clone size, that table is used; D and trimming come from the DNA. The sample comprises 200,000 to 300,000 clones, approximately 84% of which are singletons, and about 4% rests with the top ten. The clonotype was recovered from a man aged 45-65 years with acute or convalescent COVID-19. Source material: peripheral blood.

The CDR3: CASTSAGGIDTQYF. The CDR3 nucleotides read TGCGCCAGCACTTCCGCGGGAGGGATTGATACGCAGTATTTT. The chain has TRBV5-1 and TRBJ2-3, with 9 bases aligning to TRBD2. Trimming removed 6 bases from V and 6 bases from J; junction bases left unmatched: 8. The germline CDR1 and CDR2 sequences are SGHRS and YFSETQ. This CDR3 region has 14 residues.